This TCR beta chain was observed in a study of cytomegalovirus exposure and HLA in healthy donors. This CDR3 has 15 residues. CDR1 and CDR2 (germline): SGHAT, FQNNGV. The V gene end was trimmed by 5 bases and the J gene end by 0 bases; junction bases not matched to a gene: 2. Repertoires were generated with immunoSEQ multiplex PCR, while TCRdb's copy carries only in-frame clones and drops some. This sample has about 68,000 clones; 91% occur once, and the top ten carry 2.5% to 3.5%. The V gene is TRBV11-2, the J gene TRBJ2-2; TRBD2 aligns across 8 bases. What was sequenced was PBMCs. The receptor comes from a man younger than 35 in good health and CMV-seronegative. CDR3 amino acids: CASSTTSANTGELFF. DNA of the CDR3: TGTGCCAGCAGCACGACTAGCGCGAACACCGGGGAGCTGTTTTTT.